The rows below give T cell receptor beta chains drawn from one sample of a study of beta chain features in type 1 diabetes. Produced via immunoSEQ multiplex PCR; TCRdb's table is partial and in-frame only. The table includes under 450,000 clones, roughly 16% detected once. The specimen sequenced was naive CD4+ T cells from blood. The receptors come from a woman aged 18-29 years in good health. The CDR3 runs from the conserved cysteine through the conserved F or W. D genes are given only for firm matches. Not every row has a clone size; where given, it reads once, few, many or a size class.

size	V	D	J	DNA	CDR3
.	TRBV7-2	TRBD2	TRBJ2-3	TGTGCCAGCACCTTGCCTGAGGGCGGGAGGTATACGCAGTATTTT	CASTLPEGGRYTQYF
.	TRBV5-4	.	TRBJ2-4	TGTGCCAGCAGCTTGGGGGCAGGGTCCAACATTCAGTACTTC	CASSLGAGSNIQYF
.	TRBV29-1	TRBD1	TRBJ1-1	TGCAGCGTTTCACTCCCGGACAGGGGGAACACTGAAGCTTTCTTT	CSVSLPDRGNTEAFF
.	TRBV5-1	.	TRBJ2-5	TGCGCCAGCAGCTTGGGACAACAAGAGACCCAGTACTTC	CASSLGQQETQYF
few	TRBV25-1	TRBD1	TRBJ2-5	TGTGCCAGCAGTGAATCAGGGGGTCATCAAGAGACCCAGTACTTC	CASSESGGHQETQYF
few	TRBV9	.	TRBJ1-5	TGTGCCAGCAGCAAAAACCAGGGGAATCAGCCCCAGCATTTT	CASSKNQGNQPQHF
few	TRBV18	TRBD2	TRBJ2-1	TGTGCCAGCTCACCGCAAGGACTAGCGGGAGGCTACAATGAGCAGTTCTTC	CASSPQGLAGGYNEQFF
.	TRBV5-4	TRBD2	TRBJ2-5	TGTGCCAGCAGCTCCGGGACTAGCGGGAGAAAAGAGACCCAGTACTTC	CASSSGTSGRKETQYF
.	TRBV29-1	TRBD2	TRBJ2-5	TGCAGCTTGAAAGCGGGAGGGCCCTATGAGACCCAGTACTTC	CSLKAGGPYETQYF
few	TRBV30	TRBD1	TRBJ2-1	TGTGCCTGGAGTGCCGCCGGGACAGGGGGCAATGAGCAGTTCTTC	CAWSAAGTGGNEQFF
few	TRBV29-1	.	TRBJ1-2	TGCAGCGTTGAGGCCAGGGACTATGGCTACACCTTC	CSVEARDYGYTF
few	TRBV7-8	TRBD1	TRBJ1-1	TGTGCCAGCAGCTTAGCAGGGGGCGCACTACGGAGAACTGAAGCTTTCTTT	CASSLAGGALRRTEAFF
few	TRBV6-6	TRBD2	TRBJ2-3	TGTGCCAGCAGTCACGGACTAGCGGGGAGCACAGATACGCAGTATTTT	CASSHGLAGSTDTQYF
few	TRBV4-3	.	TRBJ2-7	TGCGCCAGCAGCCAAGATGGAGGCCGGGGGCAGTACTTC	CASSQDGGRGQYF
.	TRBV7-9	TRBD2	TRBJ2-5	TGTGCCGGGTCGGGAGGGTCCCAAGAGACCCAGTACTTC	CAGSGGSQETQYF
.	TRBV19	TRBD2	TRBJ2-1	TGTGCCAGTGGAGGACTAGCGGGAGGAAGGAATGAGCAGTTCTTC	CASGGLAGGRNEQFF
few	TRBV5-1	.	TRBJ2-5	TGCGCCAGCAGCTTGGACCCGTCAGGGAGGGGGGAGACCCAGTACTTC	CASSLDPSGRGETQYF
.	TRBV18	TRBD1	TRBJ1-4	TGTGCCAGCTCACCACGGCGCACCCAGGGGGCTAATGAAAAACTGTTTTTT	CASSPRRTQGANEKLFF
.	TRBV28	.	TRBJ2-6	TGTGCCAGCAGTTCCCCTGACAGTGCAGGGGCCAACGTCCTGACTTTC	CASSSPDSAGANVLTF
few	TRBV6-5	.	TRBJ2-3	TGTGCCAGCAGTTACTCGACGGGGAAGGGCACAGATACGCAGTATTTT	CASSYSTGKGTDTQYF
few	TRBV28	.	TRBJ2-1	TGTGCCAGCAGACCCTCGGTCTACAATGAGCAGTTCTTC	CASRPSVYNEQFF
.	TRBV5-4	TRBD2	TRBJ2-1	TGTGCCAGCAGCTGGGGCGGCGGGAGCTCCTACAATGAGCAGTTCTTC	CASSWGGGSSYNEQFF
.	TRBV9	.	TRBJ2-7	TGTGCCAGCAGCGTAGAAGTTATCGGGGAGCAGTACTTC	CASSVEVIGEQYF
.	TRBV6-5	TRBD2	TRBJ2-1	TGTGCCAGCAGTCCTGCACTAGCGTCTGGGGAGCAGTTCTTC	CASSPALASGEQFF
few	TRBV25-1	.	TRBJ2-2	TGTGCCAGCAGTGAACCCAGGTCCCACACCGGGGAGCTGTTTTTT	CASSEPRSHTGELFF
few	TRBV6-5	.	TRBJ1-1	TGTGCCAGCAGTTACTCTCAAGGGAGAGCTGAAGCTTTCTTT	CASSYSQGRAEAFF
.	TRBV30	.	TRBJ2-7	TGTGCCTGGAGTGAGTTTAGCGGCTACGAGCAGTACTTC	CAWSEFSGYEQYF
.	TRBV10-3	TRBD2	TRBJ2-7	TGTGCCATCAGACCTAGCGGGAGCTACGCCTACGAGCAGTACTTC	CAIRPSGSYAYEQYF
.	TRBV6-5	.	TRBJ2-1	TGTGCCAGCAGTTACAGCCGTACGGAGCAGTTCTTC	CASSYSRTEQFF